The present entry profiles one T cell receptor (beta chain) with its context. Germline is not matched at one junction end, which may reflect a read error. This specimen belongs to a study of cytomegalovirus exposure and HLA in healthy donors. Profiling relied on immunoSEQ multiplex PCR, and the TCRdb table lists in-frame clones only, not all of them. The sample holds some 140,000 clones, approximately 84% seen once. From germline, CDR1 is SGHTA and CDR2 FQGNSA. The CDR3 spans 15 residues. Material: PBMCs. This receptor was taken from a woman under 40 in good health and CMV-seronegative. The rearrangement joins TRBV7-2 to TRBJ1-1; 8 nucleotides match TRBD1. CDR3 protein: CASSLGQGAMSKAFF. CDR3 in DNA: TGTGCCAGCAGTTTAGGACAGGGAGCTATGAGTAAGGCTTTCTTT.